The 30 T cell receptor beta chains below come from one sample, sequenced in a study of CD8 T cells in ankylosing spondylitis. TCRdb re-analysed the 5' RACE reads in MiXCR, keeping a single row per CDR3 protein. The sample lists 380,000 or so distinct CDR3 sequences, approximately 22% occurring once. Specimen: blood, either unsorted or a sorted T cell fraction (not recorded which). These TCRs come from a male donor with ankylosing spondylitis or in good health (not recorded which).

This chain uses TRBV13 with TRBJ2-1, with TRBD2 matching over 7 bases. V lost 4 bases, J lost 4 bases, and 7 bases stayed unmatched. Germline V lookup: CDR1 PRHDT, CDR2 FYEKMQ (reference sequence). The CDR3 loop spans 15 amino acids. The CDR3, as DNA: TGTGCCAGCAGCTGGTGGGAGGGAGCTTACAATGAGCAGTTCTTC. It translates to CASSWWEGAYNEQFF. Filled out from reference TRBV13 and TRBJ2-1, the complete variable domain reads AAGVIQSPRHLIKEKRETATLKCYPIPRHDTVYWYQQGPGQDPQFLISFYEKMQSDKGSIPDRFSAQQFSDYHSELNMSSLELGDSALYFCASSWWEGAYNEQFFGPGTRLTVL.

This clonotype appeared a few times. The gene calls are TRBV11-2 and TRBJ2-6; D is possibly TRBD1 (6 bases). V lost 1 base and J 4 bases, leaving 17 bases between the germline ends. Germline lookup yields CDR1 SGHAT and CDR2 FQNNGV. CDR3 length: 18 amino acids. CDR3 in amino acids: CASSLGWDTPRGANVLTF. CDR3 in DNA: TGTGCCAGCAGCTTAGGGTGGGACACGCCGAGGGGGGCCAACGTCCTGACTTTC.

The CDR3, as DNA: TGCAGCGTTGAAGGTGCGGGGCCCTACGAGCAGTACTTC. The encoded protein is CSVEGAGPYEQYF. The rearrangement joins TRBV29-1 to TRBJ2-7; D is possibly TRBD2 (6 bases). V was trimmed by 1 base and J by 2 bases, leaving 9 bases between them. This CDR3 has 13 amino acids. CDR1 SQVTM and CDR2 ANQGSEA come from the germline V gene.

This clonotype occurred a few times. The gene calls are TRBV15 and TRBJ2-1; 8 bases line up with TRBD2. Germline CDR1 reads LNHNV; CDR2 reads YYDKDF (reference sequence). The junction had 20 bases not matched to a gene; V was cut back by 0 bases and J by 7 bases. CDR3 length: 20 residues. The CDR3 here is CATSRDSAMGGGLLLNEQFF. CDR3 bases: TGTGCCACCAGCAGAGATTCCGCCATGGGCGGGGGGTTACTACTTAATGAGCAGTTCTTC.

This clonotype was seen many times. The V and J genes are TRBV12-3 or TRBV12-4 and TRBJ2-1; D ambiguous. Deletions cut 0 bases from V and 6 bases from J, with 6 bases between. There are 13 residues in the CDR3. CDR3 residues: CASSLAGPNEQFF. The DNA of the CDR3 is TGTGCCAGCAGTTTAGCAGGGCCCAATGAGCAGTTCTTC.

The chain links TRBV7-6 to TRBJ2-1, with TRBD1 matching over 9 bases. CDR3 length: 15 residues. Per the germline V gene, CDR1 is SGHVS and CDR2 is FNYEAQ. After removal of 2 bases from V and 8 bases from J, the junction contained 7 bases not matched to a gene. In nucleotides, the CDR3 is TGTGCCAGCAGCTTATATGGGGACAGGGTATATGAGCAGTTCTTC. This codes for CASSLYGDRVYEQFF.

This clonotype was detected a few times. CDR3 region: CASSLGGSGTVITDTQYF. The CDR3 DNA follows: TGTGCCAGCAGTTTAGGGGGATCCGGGACAGTCATTACAGATACGCAGTATTTT. The chain recombines TRBV27 with TRBJ2-3; TRBD1 aligns across 7 bases. With 2 bases clipped from V and 3 bases from J, the junction kept 14 bases outside the gene matches. CDR1 is MNHEY, CDR2 SMNVEV, per germline (reference sequence). The CDR3 contains 18 residues.

There are a few counts of this clonotype. This chain connects TRBV10-3 to TRBJ2-2; D is undetermined. Germline V lookup: CDR1 ENHRY, CDR2 SYGVKD. CDR3 length: 12 residues. The germline V and J ends were trimmed by 4 bases and 4 bases, with 4 bases remaining between them. The CDR3 coding sequence is TGTGCCATCAGTGTTCCCACCGGGGAGCTGTTTTTT. This encodes CAISVPTGELFF.

This clonotype was counted a few times. This sequence joins TRBV27 and TRBJ2-5, with unresolved D. The CDR3 loop spans 11 amino acids. Trimming took off 7 bases at V and 1 base at J, with 4 bases between the two ends. Germline V gene lookup returns CDR1 MNHEY and CDR2 SMNVEV (reference sequence). The CDR3: CASTSQETQYF. In nucleotides, the CDR3 is TGTGCCAGCACTTCCCAAGAGACCCAGTACTTC.

This clonotype was detected many times. This chain's CDR3 is CSARTGTGSSEQYF. For the CDR3, the DNA is TGCAGTGCTAGAACCGGGACAGGGTCTTCGGAGCAGTACTTC. This chain connects TRBV20-1 to TRBJ2-7, with 9 bases matching TRBD1. From germline, CDR1 is DFQATT and CDR2 SNEGSKA (reference sequence). The ends lost 2 bases at V and 7 bases at J; junction bases unmatched: 9. This CDR3 is built from 14 residues.

This clonotype was seen a few times. CDR3 DNA: TGTGCCAGCGGCGCAGGGGGCCCCTACGAGCAGTACTTC. Amino acid sequence: CASGAGGPYEQYF. The V call is TRBV27, the J call TRBJ2-7; TRBD1 agrees at 8 bases. Germline loops: CDR1 MNHEY, CDR2 SMNVEV (reference sequence). The length of the CDR3 is 13 residues. With 8 bases clipped from V and 2 bases from J, the junction kept 5 bases outside the gene matches.

The chain has TRBV7-9 and TRBJ1-5; tentative D call: TRBD1 (5 bases). Trimming removed 5 bases from V and 1 base from J, with 9 bases in between. CDR1 is SEHNR, CDR2 FQNEAQ, per germline (reference sequence). The CDR3 is made up of 14 amino acids. CDR3 nucleotides: TGTGCCAGCAGCGGGGACTTCAGCAATCAGCCCCAGCATTTT. It is translated as CASSGDFSNQPQHF.

The chain links TRBV7-2 to TRBJ2-2; a weak D match, TRBD2 (5 bases). V dropped 5 bases and J dropped 8 bases, with 18 bases sitting between them. The CDR3 contains 15 residues. The V gene's germline CDR1 is SGHTA and CDR2 FQGNSA. This CDR3 reads CASSGGPRDSGELFF. As DNA, the CDR3 is TGTGCCAGCAGCGGCGGTCCCCGGGATTCGGGGGAGCTGTTTTTT.

There are a few counts of this clonotype. V is TRBV5-1 and J is TRBJ2-1; TRBD1 agrees at 7 bases. The CDR3 sequence is 15 residues long. Germline V lookup: CDR1 SGHRS, CDR2 YFSETQ. V lost 6 bases to trimming and J lost 2 bases; unmatched junction nucleotides: 8. CDR3 DNA: TGCGCCAGCACAAGAGGGGGCAAGACCTACAATGAGCAGTTCTTC. Its translation is CASTRGGKTYNEQFF.

The V call is TRBV11-2, the J call TRBJ2-5, with TRBD2 matching over 9 bases. Germline V gene data show CDR1 as SGHAT and CDR2 as FQNNGV. With V trimmed by 4 bases and J by 5 bases, 5 bases remained unmatched. The CDR3 is 14 residues long. The chain's CDR3 is CASSSGLAWETQYF. The CDR3 DNA sequence: TGTGCCAGCAGCTCTGGACTAGCGTGGGAGACCCAGTACTTC.

This clonotype was seen at least ten times. V and J are TRBV29-1 and TRBJ2-2; no reliable D call. Trimming shortened V by 7 bases and J by 3 bases, and 6 bases separated the two germline ends. CDR1 SQVTM and CDR2 ANQGSEA come from the germline V gene. CDR3 length equals 11 residues. The CDR3: CSAGYTGELFF. The CDR3 bases are TGCAGCGCAGGCTACACCGGGGAGCTGTTTTTT.

This clonotype was detected many times. This sequence joins TRBV6-1 and TRBJ2-1; D not certain. The germline V gene encodes CDR1 MNHNS and CDR2 SASEGT. V dropped 6 bases and J dropped 0 bases, with 15 bases sitting between them. This CDR3 contains 16 residues. The CDR3, as DNA: TGTGCCAGCAGCTCGACGACCCCACTCTCCTACAATGAGCAGTTCTTC. Translating it yields CASSSTTPLSYNEQFF.

The chain carries TRBV4-1 and TRBJ2-1; D is uncertain. Deletions cut 0 bases from V and 8 bases from J, with 20 bases between. Per the germline V gene, CDR1 is MGHRA and CDR2 is YSYEKL. The CDR3 is 17 residues long. CDR3 in DNA: TGCGCCAGCAGCCAAGATCGCCGGACCACACCGGTTGATGAGCAGTTCTTC. Translation gives CASSQDRRTTPVDEQFF.

The chain has TRBV29-1 and TRBJ2-1, with unresolved D. The germline V and J ends were trimmed by 7 bases and 1 base, with 14 bases remaining between them. The CDR3 is made up of 14 amino acids. Per germline, CDR1 SQVTM and CDR2 ANQGSEA. CDR3 sequence (DNA): TGCAGCGCAGGTGGGCTAGAGTCCTACAATGAGCAGTTCTTC. Encoded protein: CSAGGLESYNEQFF.

This clonotype was seen a few times. The rearrangement uses TRBV11-2 and TRBJ2-2, with D possibly TRBD1 on 5 matching bases. V was shortened by 6 bases and J by 3 bases, with 20 bases between the two germline ends. Germline assignment: CDR1 SGHAT and CDR2 FQNNGV. The CDR3 extends over 17 amino acids. CDR3 region: CASRIRDTAGYTGELFF. DNA for the CDR3: TGTGCCAGCAGAATTAGGGATACCGCAGGGTACACCGGGGAGCTGTTTTTT.

The V gene is TRBV28, the J gene TRBJ2-5; D is perhaps TRBD1 or TRBD2 (5 bases each). This CDR3 contains 14 residues. Deletions cut 5 bases from V and 2 bases from J, with 12 bases between. Germline V gives CDR1 MDHEN, CDR2 SYDVKM. Written as DNA, the CDR3 is TGTGCCAGCAGTCCCTGGGGGATGCAAGAGACCCAGTACTTC. It translates to CASSPWGMQETQYF.

The chain recombines TRBV10-2 with TRBJ2-3; TRBD2 might be the D (5 bases). Trimming took 4 bases from V and 4 from J, leaving 9 bases between them. Germline CDR1 reads WSHSY; CDR2 reads SAAADI. The CDR3 spans 13 residues. CDR3 in amino acids: CASSAGLPDTQYF. CDR3 nucleotide sequence: TGCGCCAGCAGTGCCGGACTGCCAGATACGCAGTATTTT.

This clonotype showed up just a few times. The V and J genes are TRBV21-1 and TRBJ1-2; the table's D call of TRBD1 was not tested on the DNA. TRBV21-1 has pseudogene status. The CDR3 totals 18 residues. The CDR3: CASSKEGGRTGDDYGYTF. In DNA form, the CDR3 reads TGTGCCAGCAGCAAAGAAGGCGGTAGGACAGGGGACGACTATGGCTACACCTTC.

This clonotype turned up a few times. The chain carries TRBV2 and TRBJ2-5, with D uncertain. Germline values: CDR1 SNHLY, CDR2 FYNNEI. Trimming cost V 0 bases and J 5 bases, with 22 bases left between them. CDR3 length: 18 residues. CDR3 DNA sequence: TGTGCCAGCAGTGAAGCGGTGACGCAAATAGTCGATATGGAGACCCAGTACTTC. This translates into CASSEAVTQIVDMETQYF.

The chain joins TRBV9 to TRBJ1-1, with TRBD1 matching over 8 bases. Germline V gene sequence: CDR1 SGDLS, CDR2 YYNGEE. This CDR3 is 13 amino acids long. With V trimmed by 5 bases and J by 5 bases, 5 bases remained unmatched. CDR3 protein: CASRKTGGTEAFF. The CDR3 coding sequence is TGTGCCAGCAGGAAAACAGGGGGGACTGAAGCTTTCTTT.

V and J are TRBV9 and TRBJ2-7; D is tentatively TRBD1 or TRBD2 (5 bases each). The V gene lost 2 bases and the J gene lost 2 bases, with 11 bases spanning the gap. Germline V gene lookup returns CDR1 SGDLS and CDR2 YYNGEE. CDR3 length: 14 amino acids. As DNA, the CDR3 is TGTGCCAGCAGCGTGGGGGACGCAACCTACGAGCAGTACTTC. Its translation is CASSVGDATYEQYF.

This clonotype was seen at least ten times. This chain links TRBV12-3 or TRBV12-4 with TRBJ2-2; 7 nucleotides line up with TRBD2. The CDR3 extends over 16 amino acids. V was pared by 4 bases and J by 2 bases, with 7 bases of the junction left unmatched. Written as DNA, the CDR3 is TGTGCCAGCAGTTCTACGGGACTACCAAACACCGGGGAGCTGTTTTTT. Its protein product is CASSSTGLPNTGELFF.

The V gene is TRBV10-3, the J gene TRBJ2-7; D not certain. The germline V and J ends were trimmed by 3 bases and 4 bases, with 10 bases remaining between them. In germline, CDR1 is ENHRY, CDR2 SYGVKD. CDR3 length: 13 amino acids. CDR3 sequence reads: CAISDPNSYEQYF. The CDR3 region has the DNA TGTGCCATCAGTGACCCGAACAGTTACGAGCAGTACTTC.

This clonotype has a handful of counts. The CDR3 nucleotides are TGTGCCAGCAGCTTACCCGAGGGAGGGGTGGGCTACACCTTC. Translating it yields CASSLPEGGVGYTF. V usage is TRBV7-9 and J usage is TRBJ1-2, with D perhaps TRBD1 (5 bases). CDR1 and CDR2 from the germline V gene are SEHNR and FQNEAQ (reference sequence). The CDR3 has 14 residues. The V end was cut by 2 bases, the J end by 8 bases, with 15 bases between.

This clonotype came up many times. The rearrangement uses TRBV29-1 and TRBJ2-5, with a possible D match to TRBD1 (6 bases). This CDR3 region has 12 residues. Trimming pared 5 bases from V and 5 bases from J, leaving 12 bases between. Germline loops: CDR1 SQVTM, CDR2 ANQGSEA. The CDR3 here is CSVRQERETQYF. The DNA of the CDR3 is TGCAGCGTTCGACAGGAGAGGGAGACCCAGTACTTC. Full variable domain (remainder filled in from reference TRBV29-1 and TRBJ2-5): SAVISQKPSRDICQRGTSLTIQCQVDSQVTMMFWYRQQPGQSLTLIATANQGSEATYESGFVIDKFPISRPNLTFSTLTVSNMSPEDSSIYLCSVRQERETQYFGPGTRLLVL.